The 17 T cell receptor beta chains below all came from one sample that was sequenced in a study of T cell clonotyping in hematopoietic cell transplantation. Time point denoted: recipient sample about 28 days before transplant, after cytoreduction. The method was immunoSEQ multiplex PCR; TCRdb's version includes in-frame clones alone and lacks a portion of them. Here the sample spans approximately 25,000 clones, approximately 82% being singletons. The material was peripheral blood mononuclear cells, obtained before stem cell transplant. The receptor set was obtained from a woman aged 55 to 70 with acute myeloid leukemia. Some clones in this sample may be carry-over from other donors' samples.

The gene calls are TRBV4-3 and TRBJ1-1, with D uncertain. CDR3 size: 14 residues. CDR1 is LGHNA and CDR2 is YSLEER in the germline V gene. With 0 bases removed from V and 2 bases from J, the gap between germline ends came to 7 bases. The CDR3 DNA reads TGCGCCAGCAGCCAAGAGGCACGAAACACTGAAGCTTTCTTT. Its translation: CASSQEARNTEAFF.

This clone was seen a single time. This chain connects TRBV7-3 to TRBJ2-5, with TRBD2 matching 15 bases. The J segment lost 2 bases and the V segment lost 5 bases, leaving 9 bases of the junction unmatched. The CDR3 contains 18 residues. Germline loops: CDR1 SGHTA, CDR2 FQGTGA. This CDR3 reads CASSQGLAGGNTQETQYF. For the CDR3, the DNA is TGTGCCAGCAGCCAAGGACTAGCGGGAGGGAATACACAAGAGACCCAGTACTTC.

J is TRBJ2-7 and V is TRBV5-4; D call uncertain. Trimming stripped 4 bases from V and 7 bases from J, with 15 bases between. From germline, CDR1 is SGHNT and CDR2 YYREEE (reference sequence). The CDR3 loop spans 13 amino acids. The CDR3 DNA sequence: TGTGCCAGCAGCCCTGTTTTGGTCGCGGAGCAGTACTTC. Its translation: CASSPVLVAEQYF.

The gene calls are TRBV5-1 and TRBJ2-3; TRBD1 is a possible D gene (6 bases). From germline, CDR1 is SGHRS and CDR2 YFSETQ. The CDR3 runs 18 residues. V gave up 5 bases and J gave up 2 bases, with 24 bases separating them. The CDR3 bases are TGCGCCAGCAGTCGGCCGGAGACAAGGACAGCTATCACAGATACGCAGTATTTT. Translation gives CASSRPETRTAITDTQYF.

The genes are TRBV19 and TRBJ1-2, with D uncertain. The germline V and J ends were trimmed by 3 bases and 0 bases, with 11 bases remaining between them. Germline loops: CDR1 LNHDA, CDR2 SQIVND (reference sequence). This CDR3 has 15 amino acids. The CDR3 DNA reads TGTGCCAGTAGTATCGGCAAAGGGCCTAACTATGGCTACACCTTC. Its translation: CASSIGKGPNYGYTF.

This clone was seen a single time. The V gene is TRBV11-2, the J gene TRBJ1-4, with D possibly TRBD1 on 5 matching bases. Trimming stripped 1 base from V and 7 bases from J, with 10 bases between. CDR3 length: 14 amino acids. Germline loops: CDR1 SGHAT, CDR2 FQNNGV. For the CDR3, the DNA is TGTGCCAGCAGCTTAGTATGGGGCGTTGAAAAACTGTTTTTT. Its translation is CASSLVWGVEKLFF.

The chain links TRBV6-5 to TRBJ2-1, with TRBD2 as a possible D gene (7 bases). CDR1 is MNHEY, CDR2 SVGAGI, per germline. CDR3 length: 13 residues. Trimming shortened V by 5 bases and J by 9 bases, and 14 bases separated the two germline ends. CDR3 sequence (DNA): TGTGCCAGCAGTCCCCGAGGGGGGGGTGAGCAGTTCTTC. Its translation is CASSPRGGGEQFF.

This rearrangement joins TRBV4-3 to TRBJ2-1, with 12 bases identical to TRBD2. The CDR3 has 18 amino acids. CDR1 is LGHNA, CDR2 YSLEER, per germline. V was pared by 0 bases and J by 8 bases, with 11 bases of the junction left unmatched. As DNA, the CDR3 is TGCGCCAGCAGCCAAGATAAGAACTGGACTAGCGGGATGTATGAGCAGTTCTTC. It specifies CASSQDKNWTSGMYEQFF.

The J gene is TRBJ2-6, the V gene TRBV5-1; no clear D gene. This CDR3 contains 17 residues. V lost 1 base and J 2 bases, leaving 13 bases between the germline ends. Germline V gene lookup returns CDR1 SGHRS and CDR2 YFSETQ. The CDR3 DNA sequence: TGCGCCAGCAGCTTGAATGGCTTTGCGGCTGGGGCCAACGTCCTGACTTTC. Translation gives CASSLNGFAAGANVLTF.

The CDR3 loop reads CASSLSGGRNTEAFF. In nucleotides, the CDR3 is TGTGCCAGCAGCTTAAGTGGGGGGCGTAACACTGAAGCTTTCTTT. The chain is built from TRBV7-3 and TRBJ1-1; TRBD1 might be the D (6 bases). Trimming removed 1 base at V and 2 bases at J, with 11 bases between. The CDR3 loop spans 15 amino acids. Germline CDR1 reads SGHTA; CDR2 reads FQGTGA. Supplemented by reference TRBV7-3 and TRBJ1-1, the full variable domain reads GAGVSQTPSNKVTEKGKYVELRCDPISGHTALYWYRQSLGQGPEFLIYFQGTGAADDSGLPNDRFFAVRPEGSVSTLKIQRTERGDSAVYLCASSLSGGRNTEAFFGQGTRLTVV.

The V gene is TRBV28, the J gene TRBJ2-7, with no clear D. V was clipped by 7 bases and J by 3 bases, with 7 bases between them. The CDR3 is 11 amino acids. CDR1 is MDHEN, CDR2 SYDVKM, per germline. The CDR3 region has the DNA TGTGCCAGCACCTTTCACTACGAGCAGTACTTC. Encoded protein: CASTFHYEQYF.

The CDR3 DNA follows: TGTGCCAGCAGTGATGTGGGAGCCGGGGAGCTGTTTTTT. Its translation is CASSDVGAGELFF. The chain carries TRBV2 and TRBJ2-2, with D perhaps matching TRBD2 (5 bases). The V end was cut by 3 bases, the J end by 6 bases, with 8 bases between. This CDR3 spans 13 amino acids. Germline V gene data show CDR1 as SNHLY and CDR2 as FYNNEI.

The rearrangement joins TRBV10-3 to TRBJ2-7; TRBD1 matches 9 bases. Germline V gene lookup returns CDR1 ENHRY and CDR2 SYGVKD. The CDR3 contains 14 residues. V dropped 6 bases and J dropped 5; count of bases not matched to a gene: 8. The CDR3 here is CAIRSDRGSDEQYF. The CDR3 bases are TGTGCCATCAGGAGCGACAGGGGGAGCGACGAGCAGTACTTC.

The chain combines TRBV27 with TRBJ2-7; tentatively, D is TRBD1 or TRBD2 (5 bases each). Trimming took off 5 bases at V and 0 bases at J, with 11 bases between the two ends. Germline V gives CDR1 MNHEY, CDR2 SMNVEV (reference sequence). The CDR3 length is 14 residues. The CDR3 is CASSIDGTSYEQYF. The CDR3 bases are TGTGCCAGCAGTATCGACGGGACCTCCTACGAGCAGTACTTC.

The chain recombines TRBV5-6 with TRBJ1-2; D is uncertain. V lost 3 bases to trimming and J lost 8 bases, with 14 bases between them. This CDR3 spans 13 amino acids. Germline CDR1 is SGHDT and CDR2 is YYEEEE. The CDR3 DNA reads as TGTGCCAGCAGCTACCGGACGGGTATGGGCTACACCTTC. Translated, it gives CASSYRTGMGYTF.

This chain links TRBV5-4 with TRBJ1-1; no clear D gene. The CDR3 consists of 13 residues. CDR1 SGHNT and CDR2 YYREEE come from the germline V gene (reference sequence). V was shortened by 9 bases and J by 0 bases, with 12 bases between the two germline ends. The CDR3 DNA follows: TGTGCCACACATGACGGCGTGAACACTGAAGCTTTCTTT. Protein sequence: CATHDGVNTEAFF.

The V and J genes are TRBV9 and TRBJ2-3; 16 nucleotides match TRBD2. The V gene end was trimmed by 3 bases and the J gene end by 6 bases; junction bases not matched to a gene: 4. Germline loops: CDR1 SGDLS, CDR2 YYNGEE. The CDR3 totals 16 residues. CDR3 residues: CASSGGLAGGPDTQYF. In DNA form, the CDR3 reads TGTGCCAGCAGCGGGGGACTAGCGGGGGGGCCCGATACGCAGTATTTT. Full variable domain (missing parts from reference TRBV9 and TRBJ2-3): DSGVTQTPKHLITATGQRVTLRCSPRSGDLSVYWYQQSLDQGLQFLIQYYNGEERAKGNILERFSAQQFPDLHSELNLSSLELGDSALYFCASSGGLAGGPDTQYFGPGTRLTVL.